This entry lists 15 T cell receptor beta chains sequenced from one sample in a study of early T cells in non-severe SARS-CoV-2 infection. TCRdb used MiXCR to reprocess the 5' RACE reads, holding one entry per CDR3 protein. The data contain approximately 35,000 distinct CDR3 sequences, about 5% of them singletons. The sample taken for sequencing was whole blood. Source of these receptors: an adult who was a healthcare worker with PCR-confirmed SARS-CoV-2 infection or an uninfected control (not recorded which).

The chain uses TRBV5-1 and TRBJ2-7; 9 bases map to TRBD2. J lost 2 bases, V lost 0 bases, and 9 bases had no gene match. The CDR3 is made up of 17 amino acids. Germline CDR1 and CDR2: SGHRS and YFSETQ. CDR3 protein: CASSLAPIAGVPYEQYF. CDR3 in DNA: TGCGCCAGCAGCTTGGCACCTATAGCGGGGGTACCCTACGAGCAGTACTTC.

This chain links TRBV6-6 with TRBJ1-4, with 7 bases identical to TRBD1. The junction had 3 bases not matched to a gene; V was cut back by 5 bases and J by 3 bases. The CDR3 covers 14 residues. Germline lookup yields CDR1 MNHNY and CDR2 SVGAGI (reference sequence). In DNA, the CDR3 is TGTGCCAGCAGTCTAACAGGGGCTAATGAAAAACTGTTTTTT. Translation gives CASSLTGANEKLFF.

The CDR3 loop reads CASSQPGQSRYEQYF. The CDR3 DNA follows: TGTGCCAGCTCACAACCGGGACAGTCGAGGTACGAGCAGTACTTC. The chain uses TRBV18 and TRBJ2-7; 7 bases are a match to TRBD1. The CDR3 length is 15 residues. V shed 4 bases, J shed 4 bases, and the junction held 10 bases outside the gene matches. The V gene's germline CDR1 is KGHSH and CDR2 LQKENI.

This clonotype has ten or more counts. The V call is TRBV11-2, the J call TRBJ2-3; no clear D gene. V shed 8 bases and J shed 7 bases, with 13 bases lying between them. The CDR3 is made up of 12 amino acids. The germline V gene encodes CDR1 SGHAT and CDR2 FQNNGV. CDR3 in amino acids: CASAPGPNTQYF. DNA of the CDR3: TGTGCCAGCGCCCCGGGCCCGAATACGCAGTATTTT.

In its sample, this clonotype is medium-sized. The V gene is TRBV7-3, the J gene TRBJ1-6; TRBD1 aligns across 8 bases. Trimming removed 3 bases from V and 7 bases from J; junction bases left unmatched: 2. Germline CDR1 reads SGHTA; CDR2 reads FQGTGA. The CDR3 totals 14 residues. Written as DNA, the CDR3 is TGTGCCAGCAGCTTCGACAGGGGAAATTCACCCCTCCACTTT. As protein: CASSFDRGNSPLHF.

This clonotype showed up many times. This chain links TRBV3-1 with TRBJ1-2; 8 positions match TRBD1. Trimming cost V 0 bases and J 7 bases; bases outside gene matches: 10. Germline assignment: CDR1 LGHDT and CDR2 YNNKEL (reference sequence). The CDR3 runs 16 residues. CDR3 amino acids: CASSQEAGGVLGGYTF. The DNA of the CDR3 is TGTGCCAGCAGCCAAGAAGCAGGGGGCGTTCTCGGTGGCTACACCTTC.

This clonotype was counted many times. This rearrangement joins TRBV28 to TRBJ1-5; D uncertain. With 5 bases removed from V and 2 bases from J, the gap between germline ends came to 7 bases. Germline CDR1 MDHEN, CDR2 SYDVKM. CDR3 length equals 13 residues. The CDR3 DNA is TGTGCCAGCAGTCCTTGGGGCAATCAGCCCCAGCATTTT. Translated: CASSPWGNQPQHF.

The chain has TRBV11-2 and TRBJ1-6; perhaps TRBD1 as D (6 bases). Germline assignment: CDR1 SGHAT and CDR2 FQNNGV. Trimming stripped 6 bases from V and 8 bases from J, with 20 bases between. The CDR3 has 16 amino acids. In DNA form, the CDR3 reads TGTGCCAGCAGTTCCCCCGGGACAAGCCCTTATTCACCCCTCCACTTT. Translation: CASSSPGTSPYSPLHF.

This clonotype was seen a handful of times. The chain is built from TRBV28 and TRBJ1-1; the D gene is possibly TRBD1 (5 bases). CDR1 MDHEN and CDR2 SYDVKM come from the germline V gene. CDR3 length: 16 amino acids. Trimming removed 7 bases from V and 2 bases from J, with 20 bases in between. The CDR3 region is CASTLTAGWSNTEAFF. CDR3 bases: TGTGCCAGCACGCTGACAGCGGGGTGGTCTAACACTGAAGCTTTCTTT.

This clonotype occurred a few times. The rearrangement links TRBV25-1 to TRBJ2-4, with D possibly TRBD2 on 5 matching bases. The V and J ends lost 2 bases and 1 base respectively, with 12 bases between them. The CDR3 has 16 residues. CDR1 is MGHDK, CDR2 SYGVNS, per germline. This CDR3 reads CASSEDRGAAKNIQYF. DNA of the CDR3: TGTGCCAGCAGTGAAGATCGGGGTGCGGCCAAAAACATTCAGTACTTC.

The table lists this clonotype with many counts. CDR3 in amino acids: CASSPGTEGNTIYF. The DNA of the CDR3 is TGTGCCAGCTCACCAGGGACGGAAGGAAACACCATATATTTT. The chain combines TRBV18 with TRBJ1-3; tentative D call: TRBD1 (5 bases). CDR1 KGHSH and CDR2 LQKENI come from the germline V gene. The CDR3 spans 14 residues. V shed 2 bases and J shed 4 bases, with 9 bases lying between them.

This clonotype was seen only a few times. The genes are TRBV7-9 and TRBJ2-5; D may be TRBD1 or TRBD2 (5 bases each). With 6 bases removed from V and 1 base from J, the gap between germline ends came to 15 bases. Germline-derived CDR1 and CDR2 are SEHNR and FQNEAQ (reference sequence). The CDR3 is 15 amino acids. The CDR3 DNA sequence: TGTGCCAGCAGACCCTCCGGGGACGGCCAAGAGACCCAGTACTTC. Its translation: CASRPSGDGQETQYF. Full variable domain (missing parts from reference TRBV7-9 and TRBJ2-5): DTGVSQNPRHKITKRGQNVTFRCDPISEHNRLYWYRQTLGQGPEFLTYFQNEAQLEKSRLLSDRFSAERPKGSFSTLEIQRTEQGDSAMYLCASRPSGDGQETQYFGPGTRLLVL.

This chain joins TRBV6-5 and TRBJ2-7; TRBD1 matches 7 bases. With 5 bases clipped from V and 2 bases from J, the junction kept 9 bases outside the gene matches. Germline CDR1 and CDR2: MNHEY and SVGAGI. The CDR3 consists of 15 residues. The CDR3 is CASSQPGTATYEQYF. The DNA for the CDR3 is TGTGCCAGCAGTCAACCCGGGACAGCAACCTACGAGCAGTACTTC.

V and J are TRBV6-1 and TRBJ2-5; 11 bases align to TRBD2. There are 13 residues in the CDR3. V lost 4 bases and J lost 5; bases outside the gene matches: 0. Germline V gene lookup returns CDR1 MNHNS and CDR2 SASEGT. The CDR3 DNA follows: TGTGCCAGCAGTGGACTAGCGGGGGAGACCCAGTACTTC. It specifies CASSGLAGETQYF.

In this sample, this clonotype turned up many times. The rearrangement uses TRBV6-6 and TRBJ2-7; no clear D. The CDR3 spans 12 residues. In germline, CDR1 is MNHNY, CDR2 SVGAGI (reference sequence). V was shortened by 7 bases and J by 5 bases, with 12 bases between the two germline ends. The chain's CDR3 is CASKAAANEQYF. CDR3 DNA sequence: TGTGCCAGCAAGGCCGCCGCCAACGAGCAGTACTTC.